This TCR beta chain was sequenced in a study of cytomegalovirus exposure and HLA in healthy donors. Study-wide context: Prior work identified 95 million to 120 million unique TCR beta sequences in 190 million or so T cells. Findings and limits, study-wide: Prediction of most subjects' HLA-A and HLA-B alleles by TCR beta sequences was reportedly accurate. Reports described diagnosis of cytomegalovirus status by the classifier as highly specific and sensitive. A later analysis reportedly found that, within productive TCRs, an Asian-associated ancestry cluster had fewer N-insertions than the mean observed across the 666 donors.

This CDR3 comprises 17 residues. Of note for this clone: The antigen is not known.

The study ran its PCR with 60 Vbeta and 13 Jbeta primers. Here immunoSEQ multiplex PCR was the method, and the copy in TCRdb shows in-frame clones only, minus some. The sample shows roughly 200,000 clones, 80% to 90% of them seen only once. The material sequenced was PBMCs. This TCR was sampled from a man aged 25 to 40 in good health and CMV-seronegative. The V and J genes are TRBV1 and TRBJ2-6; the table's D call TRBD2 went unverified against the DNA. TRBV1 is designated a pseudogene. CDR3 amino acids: CTSILQDSSSGANVLTF. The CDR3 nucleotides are TGCACCAGCATTCTCCAGGACTCTTCCTCTGGGGCCAACGTCCTGACTTTC.